This T cell receptor beta chain was documented in a study of Graves' ophthalmopathy and Graves' hyperthyroidism. RNA transcripts were the source from which TCR beta CDR3 regions were amplified. Amplification began with first-round RT-PCR using HTBI primers, then second-round multiplex PCR was performed. TCRdb reanalysed the multiplex PCR reads using MiXCR and keeps one entry per CDR3 protein. The table has hundreds of thousands of distinct CDR3 sequences, about 24% seen once. Germline V gene lookup returns CDR1 SGHTA and CDR2 FQGNSA. The CDR3 contains 18 residues. V dropped 4 bases and J dropped 2; count of bases not matched to a gene: 9. A few counts support this clonotype.

The receptor was derived from a woman between 18 and 29 years old with stable Graves' hyperthyroidism. Some clones in this sample may be carry-over from other donors' samples. J is TRBJ2-6 and V is TRBV7-2, with 9 positions matching TRBD1. Input material: peripheral blood. Written as DNA, the CDR3 is TGTGCCAGCAGCTCTCCCCGACAGGGGGAGGCTGGGGCCAACGTCCTGACTTTC. Translating gives CASSSPRQGEAGANVLTF.